One TCR beta chain is described in this entry. Followed longitudinally, the Seattle patients had been enrolled during active infection. The CDR3 sequence is 16 residues long. Germline V gives CDR1 LNHDA, CDR2 SQIVND (reference sequence). V lost 5 bases to trimming and J lost 3 bases; unmatched junction nucleotides: 10. This sample stems from a study of blood T cell repertoires in COVID-19. Study context: The cDNA or gDNA used as material had been derived from T cells, B-cell-depleted T cells, or PBMCs.

Methods used by the authors: From reference gene primer amplification, estimates of nucleated cell counts were derived. The table came from immunoSEQ multiplex PCR; TCRdb's copy has only in-frame clones and leaves some out. For V, J and clone size, that table is used; D and trimming come from the DNA. The table lists some 140,000 clones, around 83% of them singletons. The rearrangement links TRBV19 to TRBJ1-5, with 7 bases aligning to TRBD1. The sample was peripheral blood. This TCR derives from a woman in her sixties with COVID-19, enrolled during active disease. CDR3 nucleotide sequence: TGTGCCAGTAGTCCTGACAGGGCCGTTATCAATCAGCCCCAGCATTTT. Translating it yields CASSPDRAVINQPQHF.